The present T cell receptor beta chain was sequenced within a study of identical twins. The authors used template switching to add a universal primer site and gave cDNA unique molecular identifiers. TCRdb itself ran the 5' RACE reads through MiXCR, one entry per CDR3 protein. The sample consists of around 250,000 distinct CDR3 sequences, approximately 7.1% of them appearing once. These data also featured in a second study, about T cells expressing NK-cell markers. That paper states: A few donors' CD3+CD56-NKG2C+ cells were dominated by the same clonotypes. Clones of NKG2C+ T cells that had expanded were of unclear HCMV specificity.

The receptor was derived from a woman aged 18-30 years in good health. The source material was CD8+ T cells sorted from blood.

CDR3 coding DNA: TGTGCCAGCAGTTACGACCAGCGGGGGGGCCGGAGTCAACACGAGCAGTACTTC. Translating gives CASSYDQRGGRSQHEQYF. The chain recombines TRBV6-2 or TRBV6-3 with TRBJ2-7; 10 bases line up with TRBD2. Germline V gene data show CDR1 as MNHEY and CDR2 as SVGEGT. With V trimmed by 2 bases and J by 5 bases, 15 bases remained unmatched. This CDR3 has 18 residues.